This TCR beta chain was identified during a study of vaccination and CD4 T cells after COVID-19. Germline V gene lookup returns CDR1 SNHLY and CDR2 FYNNEI. Trimming cost V 3 bases and J 0 bases, with 11 bases left between them. The CDR3 has 15 residues. Turning to this clonotype: What it recognizes is unknown.

Treatment noted: roughly 11-day PBMC culture with coronavirus spike peptide pools or control peptides (ViraFEST assay). General observations from the study: Of the reactive clones in convalescent patients, a median about 86% showed up only post-vaccination.

The Oncomine TCR Beta short-read assay was applied to DNA of cultured CD4+ T cells. TCRdb itself ran the PCR reads through MiXCR, one entry per CDR3 protein. The sample shows roughly 16,000 distinct CDR3 sequences, approximately 77% of them seen only once. The clonotype comes from a human donor who received a COVID-19 vaccine. This material consisted of CD4+ T cells from blood, cultured in vitro, taken after SARS-CoV-2 vaccination. The chain has TRBV2 and TRBJ1-2, with a weak D call TRBD1 (6 bases). CDR3 in amino acids: CASSDRTVSNYGYTF. The CDR3 coding sequence is TGTGCCAGCAGTGACCGGACAGTATCTAACTATGGCTACACCTTC.